Listed below are T cell receptor beta chains from one sample, sequenced in a study of breast tumors, draining lymph nodes, adjacent tissues. TCRdb ran MiXCR on the multiplex PCR reads and lists one entry per CDR3 protein. The sample comprises around 250,000 distinct CDR3 sequences, around 35% of which are singletons, and approximately 3.3% rests with the top ten. Sequencing was carried out using axillary lymph node tissue. Every receptor here comes from a female donor with breast cancer. Some clones in this sample may be carry-over from other donors' samples. CDR3s include the opening cysteine and the closing phenylalanine or tryptophan. D genes are given only for firm matches. Only part of the rows carry a size: once, few, many, or a class if the clone is expanded.

clone size	V gene	J gene	CDR3 length	D gene	CDR3 DNA	CDR3 protein
NA	TRBV6-1	TRBJ2-5	14	TRBD2	TGTGCCAGCAAAGTAGCGGGGGGCGGAGAGACCCAGTACTTC	CASKVAGGGETQYF
NA	TRBV10-3	TRBJ2-1	18	TRBD2	TGTGCCATCAGTGAGTTGGAGGGGAGCGGGAGCCCCTACAATGAGCAGTTCTTC	CAISELEGSGSPYNEQFF
NA	TRBV7-3	TRBJ1-5	14	TRBD1	TGTGCCAGCAGCTTATGGACAGGGCGTCAGCCCCAGCATTTT	CASSLWTGRQPQHF
many	TRBV24-1	TRBJ1-6	15	NA	TGTGCCACCAGTGATTTGCAGGGTGGGGATCCACCCCTCCACTTT	CATSDLQGGDPPLHF
few	TRBV24-1	TRBJ2-3	19	TRBD2	TGTGCCAGCTCACCTGGACTAGCGGGGGGACCCTTGGGCACAGATACGCAGTATTTT	CASSPGLAGGPLGTDTQYF
many	TRBV6-1	TRBJ2-5	14	NA	TGTGCCAGCAGTGAGAACTTATTTGGGGGGACCCAGTACTTC	CASSENLFGGTQYF
many	TRBV2	TRBJ2-1	14	NA	TGTGCCAGCAGTCTTACGAGCTCCTACAATGAGCAGTTCTTC	CASSLTSSYNEQFF
many	TRBV7-2	TRBJ2-7	14	TRBD2	TGTGCCAGCAGCCAGGACGGGGGGAAATACGAGCAGTACTTC	CASSQDGGKYEQYF
many	TRBV7-9	TRBJ1-3	14	NA	TGTGCCAGCAGCTTAGATCTGACTGGAAACACCATATATTTT	CASSLDLTGNTIYF
many	TRBV6-6	TRBJ2-7	19	TRBD2	TGTGCCAGCAGTCCACTTTTCGCCGGGACTAGCGGGGGATCGGGCGAGCAGTACTTC	CASSPLFAGTSGGSGEQYF
few	TRBV6-5	TRBJ2-7	16	NA	TGTGCCAGCAGTCACTCTGGCGGAACTAGCTCCTACGAGCAGTACTTC	CASSHSGGTSSYEQYF
NA	TRBV2	TRBJ2-5	22	NA	NA	CASSVMSNTEAFFGQGEETQYF
many	TRBV10-3	TRBJ1-2	13	TRBD1	TGTGCCATCAGCCAAGGACAGGGTTATGGCTACACCTTC	CAISQGQGYGYTF
many	TRBV25-1	TRBJ1-1	14	NA	TGTGCCAGCAGTGAAGGATACGGGAACACTGAAGCTTTCTTT	CASSEGYGNTEAFF
many	TRBV19	TRBJ2-1	15	TRBD2	TGTGCCAGTAGTTCGACTAGCGGGAAATACAATGAGCAGTTCTTC	CASSSTSGKYNEQFF
many	TRBV3-1	TRBJ2-7	13	TRBD1	TGTGCCAGCAGCGGGGACAGGGACCACGAGCAGTACTTC	CASSGDRDHEQYF
many	TRBV6-5	TRBJ2-3	14	NA	TGTGCCAGCAGAAGGGACCACAGCACAGATACGCAGTATTTT	CASRRDHSTDTQYF
NA	TRBV20-1	TRBJ2-5	14	TRBD2	TGCAGTGCTGAGGGACTAGCGTCACAAGAGACCCAGTACTTC	CSAEGLASQETQYF
many	TRBV9	TRBJ2-3	19	NA	TGTGCCAGCAGCGTAGCCGGGACTTCTCTTCTCCTTAGCACAGATACGCAGTATTTT	CASSVAGTSLLLSTDTQYF
NA	TRBV6-5	TRBJ2-2	16	TRBD1	TGTGACAGCAGTTCACGGACAGGAGCGAACACCGGGGAGCTGTTTTTT	CDSSSRTGANTGELFF
once	TRBV9	TRBJ2-3	14	NA	TGTGCCAGCAGCGTGGGGGGGCCCGAAGATACGCAGTATTTT	CASSVGGPEDTQYF
NA	TRBV7-9	TRBJ2-7	16	NA	TGTGCCAGCAGCTTAGGGGCAGAGACCCTCTCCTACGAGCAGTACTTC	CASSLGAETLSYEQYF